These T cell receptor beta chains were read from a single sample in a study of HIV-infected patients and healthy controls. MiXCR, run by TCRdb on the 5' RACE reads, gives a single entry per CDR3 protein. The sample lists some 67,000 distinct CDR3 sequences; about 16% were seen once. Sequencing input: CD4+ T cells from blood. These receptors all stem from a human donor in good health. CDR3s include the opening cysteine and the closing phenylalanine or tryptophan. D genes are given only for firm matches.

v_call d_call cdr3_aa
TRBV25-1 NA CASSDRALRPTEAFF
TRBV18 NA CASSPTGNEGTEAFF
TRBV7-9 NA CASSGQLSSGNTIYF
TRBV6-2/TRBV6-3 TRBD2 CASSYSISGRAAAKNIQYF
TRBV20-1 TRBD2 CSADRDGGSETQYF
TRBV2 NA CASSLWRDTEAFF
TRBV5-4 NA CASSLDRSYGYTF
TRBV6-5 TRBD2 CASSYRGLQQGTQYF
TRBV7-9 TRBD2 CASSHRELAGVSEQFF
TRBV19 NA CASNPSSGNTIYF
TRBV6-1 TRBD2 CASSALAGRETQYF
TRBV16 NA CASSPVGGTVNIQYF
TRBV12-3/TRBV12-4 TRBD1 CASSQGTGGSTEAFF
TRBV12-3/TRBV12-4 NA CASSLALGTLQETQYF
TRBV27 TRBD1 CASSSGQGAMRNTEAFF
TRBV18 NA CASSPASSGNTIYF
TRBV18 NA CASSPRGVQVQTGELFF
TRBV7-2 NA CASSLVRGHTDTQYF
TRBV4-1 NA CASSLSLGEAFF
TRBV7-3 TRBD1 CASSLGQGAYNEQFF
TRBV20-1 NA CSAREVWGGTDTQYF
TRBV6-2/TRBV6-3 NA CASSPPRWHSSYTEAFF
TRBV27 TRBD1 CASSPLGTGAAGELFF
TRBV6-2/TRBV6-3 NA CASSYSGHEQYF
TRBV29-1 NA CSSSESQNTDTQYF